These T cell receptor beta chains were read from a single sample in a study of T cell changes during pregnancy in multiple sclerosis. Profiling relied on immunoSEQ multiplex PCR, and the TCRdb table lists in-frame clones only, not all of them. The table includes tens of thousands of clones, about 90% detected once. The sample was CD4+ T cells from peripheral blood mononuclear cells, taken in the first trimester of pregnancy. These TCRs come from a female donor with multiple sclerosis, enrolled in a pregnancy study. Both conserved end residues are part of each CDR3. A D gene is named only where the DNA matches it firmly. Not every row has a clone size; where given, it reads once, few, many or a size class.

TGTGCCAGCAGACAGGGCTCCTATAATTCACCCCTCCACTTT	CASRQGSYNSPLHF	TRBJ1-6	-	-	TRBV6-5	14
TGTGCCAGCAGTGCAACAGAACGCACTGAAGCTTTCTTT	CASSATERTEAFF	TRBJ1-1	-	-	TRBV6-4	13
TGTGCCAGTAGAGCGGGGGGGCGGGAGACCCAGTACTTC	CASRAGGRETQYF	TRBJ2-5	-	TRBD2	TRBV19	13
TGCACCAGCAATGCGGGCGCCCAGGGGGAGGATTCACCCCTCCACTTT	CTSNAGAQGEDSPLHF	TRBJ1-6	-	TRBD1	TRBV10-1	16
TGTGCCAGCGGGGCGACAGCTTCCTCCTACGAGCAGTACTTC	CASGATASSYEQYF	TRBJ2-7	-	-	TRBV6-5	14
TGTGCCAGCAGCGTAGAGGGACAGGGTCGCAACGAGCAGTACTTC	CASSVEGQGRNEQYF	TRBJ2-7	once	TRBD1	TRBV9	15
TGTGCCAGCACCCAAGGCCCGGGCGAGCAGTACTTC	CASTQGPGEQYF	TRBJ2-7	-	-	TRBV25-1	12
TGTGCCAGTAGTCACCGGGGGGCCCTAGGGGCACCCCTCCACTTT	CASSHRGALGAPLHF	TRBJ1-6	-	-	TRBV19	15
TGTGCCAGCAGCTTATCTGGCAGGGGGGCTGAAGCTTTCTTT	CASSLSGRGAEAFF	TRBJ1-1	-	TRBD1	TRBV7-2	14
TGTGCCATACCAAGGACAGGGATTTCCACCGGGGAGCTGTTTTTT	CAIPRTGISTGELFF	TRBJ2-2	few	TRBD1	TRBV6-1	15
TGTGCCAGCTCACCAGAGAGGGGGCGAGAAGAGACCCAGTACTTC	CASSPERGREETQYF	TRBJ2-5	-	TRBD1	TRBV18	15
TGTGCCAGCAGTGGCGCTGGGCTAGCGGAAAACAATGAGCAGTTCTTC	CASSGAGLAENNEQFF	TRBJ2-1	-	TRBD2	TRBV6-1	16
TGTGCCAGCAGCTTTCAGACAGGGAATGAGCAGTTCTTC	CASSFQTGNEQFF	TRBJ2-1	-	TRBD1	TRBV7-9	13
TGTGCCAGCTCACCACCGACCCAGGGGCTGTCCTACAATGAGCAGTTCTTC	CASSPPTQGLSYNEQFF	TRBJ2-1	-	-	TRBV18	17
TGTGCCAGCAGCTTTAGAGTTAACACTGAAGCTTTCTTT	CASSFRVNTEAFF	TRBJ1-1	-	-	TRBV7-2	13
TGTGCCAGCAGCGTAGCCCCGCAGGGCCCGTCAAGCTACACCTTC	CASSVAPQGPSSYTF	TRBJ1-2	-	-	TRBV9	15
TGTGCCAGCTCGACTCCCGCGGGGTACAATTCACCCCTCCACTTT	CASSTPAGYNSPLHF	TRBJ1-6	-	-	TRBV27	15